This T cell receptor (beta chain) comes out of a study of cytomegalovirus exposure and HLA in healthy donors. Study-level points and caveats: About 150 TCR beta chains were listed as cytomegalovirus-associated. That first-cohort TCR clusters tended to co-occur in the 120 or so validation repertoires was found in a later analysis.

In the case of this clone: The antigen is not known.

CDR1 PRHDT and CDR2 FYEKMQ come from the germline V gene (reference sequence). Trimming pared 5 bases from V and 2 bases from J, leaving 24 bases between. This CDR3 comprises 18 residues. TCRdb's copy holds only in-frame clones and misses some; the assay was immunoSEQ multiplex PCR. The sample records about 140,000 clones, 70% to 90% being singletons. The chain is built from TRBV13 and TRBJ2-5; TRBD1 might be the D (6 bases). This TCR derives from a man younger than 35 in good health and CMV-seronegative. Sequenced sample: PBMCs. Here the CDR3 reads CASSPLLRDIRWQETQYF. In DNA form, the CDR3 reads TGTGCCAGCAGCCCTCTCCTCCGGGACATCCGGTGGCAAGAGACCCAGTACTTC.